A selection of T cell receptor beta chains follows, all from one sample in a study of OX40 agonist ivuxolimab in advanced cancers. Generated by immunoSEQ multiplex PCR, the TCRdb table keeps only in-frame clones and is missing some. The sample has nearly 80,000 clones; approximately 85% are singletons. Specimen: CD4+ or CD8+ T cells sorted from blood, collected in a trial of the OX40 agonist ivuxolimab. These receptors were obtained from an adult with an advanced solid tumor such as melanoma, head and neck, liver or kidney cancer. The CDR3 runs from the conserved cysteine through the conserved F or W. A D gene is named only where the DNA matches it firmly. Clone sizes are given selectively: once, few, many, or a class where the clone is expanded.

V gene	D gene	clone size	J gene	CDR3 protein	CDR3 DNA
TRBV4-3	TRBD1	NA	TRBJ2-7	CASSIGTGEVYEQYF	TGCGCCAGCAGCATCGGGACAGGGGAAGTCTACGAGCAGTACTTC
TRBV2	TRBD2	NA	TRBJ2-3	CASSGSKTSGGGADTQYF	TGTGCCAGCAGTGGTAGCAAGACTAGCGGAGGGGGGGCAGATACGCAGTATTTT
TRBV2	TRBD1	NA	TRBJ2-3	CASSEWDRGRADTQYF	TGTGCCAGCAGTGAATGGGACAGGGGGCGCGCAGATACGCAGTATTTT
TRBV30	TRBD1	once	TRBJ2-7	CAWSRQGPGEQYF	TGTGCCTGGAGCAGACAGGGACCGGGAGAGCAGTACTTC
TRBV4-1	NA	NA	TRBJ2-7	CASSQDPVGTTYEQYF	TGCGCCAGCAGCCAAGATCCTGTGGGTACTACCTACGAGCAGTACTTC
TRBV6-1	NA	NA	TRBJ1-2	CASSRNPSDGYTF	TGTGCCAGCAGTCGGAACCCTTCGGACGGCTACACCTTC
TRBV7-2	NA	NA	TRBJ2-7	CASRPPGASYEQYF	TGTGCCAGCAGACCCCCCGGAGCGTCCTACGAGCAGTACTTC
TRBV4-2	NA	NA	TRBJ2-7	CASSQDLGGEQYF	TGTGCCAGCAGCCAAGATCTGGGCGGCGAGCAGTACTTC
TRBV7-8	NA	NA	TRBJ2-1	CASSGLKEGEQFF	TGTGCCAGCAGCGGACTTAAAGAGGGTGAGCAGTTCTTC
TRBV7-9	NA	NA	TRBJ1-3	CASSFKGGPFRPGNTIYF	TGTGCCAGCAGCTTTAAAGGGGGGCCTTTTCGACCTGGAAACACCATATATTTT
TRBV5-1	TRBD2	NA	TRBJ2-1	CASSPRGLAGILNEQFF	TGCGCCAGCAGCCCGCGAGGACTAGCGGGGATACTCAATGAGCAGTTCTTC
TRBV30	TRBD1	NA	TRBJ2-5	CAWSRQGAIETQYF	TGTGCCTGGAGTCGACAGGGGGCAATTGAGACCCAGTACTTC
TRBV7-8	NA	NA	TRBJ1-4	CASSQRRVGGEKLFF	TGTGCCAGCAGCCAACGGCGTGTTGGGGGCGAAAAACTGTTTTTT
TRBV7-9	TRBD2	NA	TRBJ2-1	CASDAGGSYNEQFF	TGTGCCAGCGATGCGGGGGGGTCCTACAATGAGCAGTTCTTC
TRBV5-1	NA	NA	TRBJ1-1	CASSWEEGNRAFF	TGCGCCAGCAGCTGGGAGGAGGGGAATCGCGCTTTCTTT
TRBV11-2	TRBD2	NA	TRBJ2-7	CASSRTSGSGYEQYF	TGTGCCAGCAGCAGGACTAGCGGGAGCGGGTACGAGCAGTACTTC
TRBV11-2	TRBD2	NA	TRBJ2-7	CASSLEGSGGDYEQYF	TGTGCCAGCAGCTTAGAGGGATCCGGGGGGGACTACGAGCAGTACTTC
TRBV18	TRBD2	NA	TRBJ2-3	CASSPGWSGNTYSTDTQYF	TGTGCCAGCTCACCGGGGTGGAGCGGGAACACCTATAGCACAGATACGCAGTATTTT
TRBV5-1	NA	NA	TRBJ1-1	CASRPGSVDMNTEAFF	TGCGCCAGCCGACCAGGGTCGGTGGATATGAACACTGAAGCTTTCTTT
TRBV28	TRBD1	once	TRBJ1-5	CASSRPYMDREGNQPQHF	TGTGCCAGCAGTCGCCCTTACATGGACAGGGAAGGCAATCAGCCCCAGCATTTT
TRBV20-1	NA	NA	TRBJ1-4	CSALYNEKLFF	TGCAGTGCTCTGTATAATGAAAAACTGTTTTTT
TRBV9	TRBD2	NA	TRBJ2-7	CASSAGGQGGEQYF	TGTGCCAGCAGCGCGGGGGGGCAGGGTGGCGAGCAGTACTTC
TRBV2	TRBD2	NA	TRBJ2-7	CASTSSGRSYEQYF	TGTGCCAGCACTTCAAGCGGGAGGTCCTACGAGCAGTACTTC
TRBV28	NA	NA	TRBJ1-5	CASSLMQGSNQPQHF	TGTGCCAGCAGTTTAATGCAGGGAAGCAATCAGCCCCAGCATTTT
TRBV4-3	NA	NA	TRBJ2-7	CASSQRVSYEQYF	TGCGCCAGCAGCCAGAGGGTATCCTACGAGCAGTACTTC
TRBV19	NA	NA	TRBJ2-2	CASSTRDTHFPGELFF	TGTGCCAGTAGTACCCGGGACACCCATTTCCCCGGGGAGCTGTTTTTT
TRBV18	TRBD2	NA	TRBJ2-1	CASSPDLLLAGGNVEQFF	TGTGCCAGCTCACCCGACCTCCTATTAGCGGGAGGAAATGTTGAGCAGTTCTTC
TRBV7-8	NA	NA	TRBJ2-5	CASSSRQTQETQYF	TGTGCCAGCAGCTCTAGACAGACTCAAGAGACCCAGTACTTC
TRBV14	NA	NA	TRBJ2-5	CASSQLGTGEETQYF	TGTGCCAGCAGCCAGCTAGGGACGGGTGAAGAGACCCAGTACTTC
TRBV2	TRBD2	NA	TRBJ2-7	CASTVSSGSYEQYF	TGTGCCAGCACTGTGTCTAGCGGGAGTTACGAGCAGTACTTC
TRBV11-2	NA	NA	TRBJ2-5	CASSLDGLLQETQYF	TGTGCCAGCAGCTTAGATGGTTTGCTGCAAGAGACCCAGTACTTC
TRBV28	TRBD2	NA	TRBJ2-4	CASSSGGGAAKNIQYF	TGTGCCAGCAGCAGTGGCGGGGGGGCAGCCAAAAACATTCAGTACTTC
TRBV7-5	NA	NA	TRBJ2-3	CASSVEYSRDTQYF	TGTGCCAGCAGCGTAGAGTACAGCAGAGATACGCAGTATTTT
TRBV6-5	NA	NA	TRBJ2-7	CASSYFGTGDYEQYF	TGTGCCAGCAGTTACTTTGGGACGGGGGACTACGAGCAGTACTTC
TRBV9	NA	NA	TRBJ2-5	CASSGAYQETQYF	TGTGCCAGCAGCGGGGCGTACCAGGAGACCCAGTACTTC
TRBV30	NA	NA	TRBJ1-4	CAWSAEGGPNEKLFF	TGTGCCTGGAGTGCGGAGGGAGGGCCTAATGAAAAACTGTTTTTT
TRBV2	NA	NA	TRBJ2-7	CASWGELPEQYF	TGTGCCAGCTGGGGGGAGCTTCCCGAGCAGTACTTC
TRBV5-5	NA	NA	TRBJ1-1	CASSLEWGTEAFF	TGTGCCAGCAGCTTGGAATGGGGCACTGAAGCTTTCTTT
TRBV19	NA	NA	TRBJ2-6	CASGVTGANVLTF	TGTGCCAGTGGGGTCACAGGGGCCAACGTCCTGACTTTC
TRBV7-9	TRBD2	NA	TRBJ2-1	CASSPSGSVLDEQFF	TGTGCCAGCAGCCCCAGCGGGAGTGTACTTGACGAGCAGTTCTTC